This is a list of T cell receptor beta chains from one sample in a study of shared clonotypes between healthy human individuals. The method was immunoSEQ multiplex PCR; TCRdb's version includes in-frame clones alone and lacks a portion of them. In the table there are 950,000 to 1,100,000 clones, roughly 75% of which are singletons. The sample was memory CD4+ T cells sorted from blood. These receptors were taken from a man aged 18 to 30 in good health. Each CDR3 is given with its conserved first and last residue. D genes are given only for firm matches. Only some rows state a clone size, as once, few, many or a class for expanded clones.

DNA: TGTGCCAGCAGCCGAGCCGGGACAGGGAATTCACCCCTCCACTTT
CDR3: CASSRAGTGNSPLHF
size: -
V: TRBV11-2
D: TRBD1
J: TRBJ1-6

DNA: TGTGCTAGTGGGCGTTCGGGACAGGGGGCGGTAATCACCTTC
CDR3: CASGRSGQGAVITF
size: -
V: TRBV12-5
D: TRBD1
J: TRBJ1-2

DNA: TGTGCCAGCAGTGAAGGGGGGGTTGCCTATGGCTACACCTTC
CDR3: CASSEGGVAYGYTF
size: -
V: TRBV25-1
D: -
J: TRBJ1-2

DNA: TGTGCCAGCTCACCTACAGGACAGCCTAACTATGGCTACACCTTC
CDR3: CASSPTGQPNYGYTF
size: -
V: TRBV18
D: -
J: TRBJ1-2

DNA: TGTGCCAGCAGTGCAGGGGGTTTAGAGAGCAATCAGCCCCAGCATTTT
CDR3: CASSAGGLESNQPQHF
size: -
V: TRBV28
D: TRBD1
J: TRBJ1-5

DNA: TGTGCCAGCAGCACCGGGACTAGCGGGAGGGAGCAGTACTTC
CDR3: CASSTGTSGREQYF
size: -
V: TRBV7-2
D: TRBD2
J: TRBJ2-7

DNA: TGCGCCAGCAACTTGGATAATACGGGAGGGATAGGAAATGAGCAGTTCTTC
CDR3: CASNLDNTGGIGNEQFF
size: -
V: TRBV5-1
D: TRBD2
J: TRBJ2-1

DNA: TGTGCCAGCAGTGGACTAAAACAGGGGATTGGGACCCAGTACTTC
CDR3: CASSGLKQGIGTQYF
size: -
V: TRBV2
D: TRBD1
J: TRBJ2-5

DNA: TGTGCCAGCAGGACAGGGGAGCCTGGAAACACCATATATTTT
CDR3: CASRTGEPGNTIYF
size: -
V: TRBV6-5
D: TRBD1
J: TRBJ1-3

DNA: TGTGCCAGCAGCTTAGATTGGTGGGAGACCCAGTACTTC
CDR3: CASSLDWWETQYF
size: -
V: TRBV7-2
D: -
J: TRBJ2-5

DNA: TGTGCCAGCAGCCCCCGCGCCGAGCAGTATTTT
CDR3: CASSPRAEQYF
size: -
V: TRBV7-9
D: -
J: TRBJ2-3

DNA: TGTGCCAGCAGTCAGGGGAGCTCCTATAATTCACCCCTCCACTTT
CDR3: CASSQGSSYNSPLHF
size: few
V: TRBV7-9
D: -
J: TRBJ1-6

DNA: TGTGCCAGCAGCTTAAGTAACTATGGCTACACCTTC
CDR3: CASSLSNYGYTF
size: -
V: TRBV7-2
D: -
J: TRBJ1-2

DNA: TGTGCCAGCAGTGAAGCTTCGGGTAATTCACCCCTCCACTTT
CDR3: CASSEASGNSPLHF
size: -
V: TRBV6-1
D: -
J: TRBJ1-6